This T cell receptor beta chain was captured in a study of shared clonotypes between healthy human individuals. Whole-study results and caveats: Among donors, the sharing of clonotypes was expected to be influenced by sequencing depth.

In its sample, this clone was seen a few times. What it binds is not known. Naivety among CD8 cells was defined by CD45RO negativity and positive CCR7 selection, thereby excluding terminally differentiated effector memory CD45RA+ cells. Assay: immunoSEQ multiplex PCR; the TCRdb copy retains only in-frame clones and omits some. The sample gives more than 2 million clones, 93% of which show up once; around 1.7% is in the top ten. The CDR3 loop spans 11 amino acids. V was shortened by 6 bases and J by 7 bases, with 9 bases between the two germline ends. The germline CDR1 and CDR2 sequences are WSHSY and SAAADI.

This sequence originates from a young man in good health. Some clones in this sample may be carry-over from other donors' samples. What was sequenced was naive CD8+ T cells from PBMCs. This chain links TRBV10-2 with TRBJ1-1; D call uncertain. Here the CDR3 reads CASRGGREAFF. CDR3 DNA sequence: TGCGCCAGCAGGGGCGGCCGTGAAGCTTTCTTT.